This section outlines one T cell receptor beta chain sequence together with its context. Participants were aged about 18 to 100 years from around 26 US areas. Grouping used clinical history reported by participants in a survey and questionnaire. In the source study's methods: For nucleated cells, counts were estimated from reference gene primer amplification. Repertoires were generated with immunoSEQ multiplex PCR, while TCRdb's copy carries only in-frame clones and drops some. V, J and clone size reflect that table, while D and trimming were determined from the DNA. The table has some 270,000 clones, approximately 88% seen once. The sample belongs to a study of blood T cell repertoires in COVID-19. Study context: Sources were T cells, B-cell-depleted T cells, or PBMCs; the material itself was cDNA or gDNA.

This CDR3 spans 17 amino acids. Germline CDR1 is MDHEN and CDR2 is SYDVKM. V was pared by 5 bases and J by 0 bases, with 9 bases of the junction left unmatched. The sequence was collected from a woman in her thirties or forties who had been exposed to COVID-19. The material sequenced was PBMCs or T cells enriched from blood (not recorded which). The V and J genes are TRBV28 and TRBJ1-2, with 10 nucleotides matching TRBD1. CDR3 loop: CASSTTGQGPTNYGYTF. The CDR3 nucleotides are TGTGCCAGCAGTACCACGGGACAGGGGCCTACTAACTATGGCTACACCTTC.